This T cell receptor beta chain was found in a study of blood T cell repertoires in COVID-19. Turning to the study itself: Samples came from the United States, Italy and Spain, spanning acute and convalescent COVID-19. PBMCs, B-cell-depleted T cells, or T cells were the source of the cDNA or gDNA that made up the material.

V lost 0 bases and J 0 bases, leaving 15 bases between the germline ends. This CDR3 region has 18 residues. Germline assignment: CDR1 LGHDT and CDR2 YNNKEL (reference sequence). As processed by the authors: Using reference gene primer amplification, nucleated cell counts were estimated. Only in-frame clones appear in the TCRdb table, and some are missing; sequencing was by immunoSEQ multiplex PCR. The DNA was the basis for D and trimming; V, J and clone size are from that table. In the table there are roughly 70,000 clones, about 80% of which are singletons. The sample holds a few counts of this clone.

The source is a human donor in a cohort sampled during active COVID-19. The sample was peripheral blood. The chain links TRBV3-1 (or the pseudogene TRBV3-2) to TRBJ1-3; the D is unclear. The CDR3 nucleotides are TGTGCCAGCAGCCAAGACTTCGGTAGCTTGAGCTCTGGAAACACCATATATTTT. Protein: CASSQDFGSLSSGNTIYF.